One and the same sample provided the 23 T cell receptor beta chains below, sequenced in a study of blood T cell repertoires in COVID-19. Repertoires were generated with immunoSEQ multiplex PCR, while TCRdb's copy carries only in-frame clones and drops some. The sample has 100,000 to 150,000 clones; 85% to 90% are singletons. The specimen sequenced was peripheral blood. These receptors were taken from an elderly woman with COVID-19, enrolled during active disease.

The rearrangement joins TRBV19 to TRBJ2-7; TRBD2 agrees at 10 bases. The germline CDR1 and CDR2 sequences are LNHDA and SQIVND (reference sequence). The CDR3 is 15 amino acids. V shed 3 bases and J 5 bases; nucleotides not matched to a gene: 7. CDR3 region: CASSIPSGSRNEQYF. CDR3 nucleotides: TGTGCCAGTAGTATTCCTAGCGGGAGCCGGAACGAGCAGTACTTC.

The CDR3 sequence is CASRDRRVYDTEAFF. The CDR3 DNA reads TGTGCCAGCAGGGATCGGAGAGTCTATGACACTGAAGCTTTCTTT. V usage is TRBV6-5 and J usage is TRBJ1-1, with unresolved D. V was shortened by 6 bases and J by 3 bases, with 17 bases between the two germline ends. The CDR3 runs 15 residues. The germline gives CDR1 MNHEY, CDR2 SVGAGI.

The CDR3 spells CASSLLPPDNSPLHF. CDR3 DNA: TGTGCCAGCAGTTTATTACCACCAGATAATTCACCCCTCCACTTT. The J gene is TRBJ1-6, the V gene TRBV28; D not resolved. The germline V gene encodes CDR1 MDHEN and CDR2 SYDVKM. This CDR3 is built from 15 residues. V was trimmed by 1 base and J by 5 bases, leaving 9 bases between them.

The V call is TRBV6-8, the J call TRBJ1-6, with TRBD1 matching over 7 bases. Germline V gene sequence: CDR1 MNHGY, CDR2 SAAAGT. V lost 4 bases to trimming and J lost 7 bases; unmatched junction nucleotides: 1. The length of the CDR3 is 13 residues. This CDR3 reads CASSSTGNSPLHF. The CDR3, as DNA: TGTGCCAGCAGTTCGACAGGGAATTCACCCCTCCACTTT.

The J gene is TRBJ2-7, the V gene TRBV12-3 or TRBV12-4; D is ambiguous. Trimming stripped 5 bases from V and 10 bases from J, with 12 bases between. The CDR3 has 11 amino acids. CDR3 sequence (DNA): TGTGCCAGCAGTAGAGGCAGCAATCAGTACTTC. Translated: CASSRGSNQYF.

This clone was counted between two and nine times. The V call is TRBV7-9, the J call TRBJ1-5; TRBD1 matches 12 bases. V trimming: 5 bases; J trimming: 2 bases; junction bases outside the gene matches: 10. The germline gives CDR1 SEHNR, CDR2 FQNEAQ (reference sequence). The CDR3 runs 18 residues. The CDR3 sequence: CASSPGQGAVEGNQPQHF. CDR3 coding DNA: TGTGCCAGCAGCCCGGGACAGGGGGCGGTTGAGGGCAATCAGCCCCAGCATTTT.

V gene TRBV6-2 or TRBV6-3 combines with J gene TRBJ2-7; TRBD1 might be the D (6 bases). Germline lookup yields CDR1 MNHEY and CDR2 SVGEGT. CDR3 length equals 13 residues. Trimming removed 0 bases from V and 3 bases from J, with 6 bases in between. In DNA, the CDR3 is TGTGCCAGCAGTTACTCACAGGGCTACGAGCAGTACTTC. Translated: CASSYSQGYEQYF.

The sample holds one count of this clone. The chain is built from TRBV2 and TRBJ1-1, with 9 nucleotides matching TRBD1. V lost 7 bases and J lost 6; bases outside the gene matches: 6. The CDR3 consists of 13 residues. CDR1 is SNHLY and CDR2 is FYNNEI in the germline V gene. The CDR3, as DNA: TGTGCCAGCAAGGGACAGGGTATACCTGAAGCTTTCTTT. Translated, it gives CASKGQGIPEAFF.

CDR3 in amino acids: CASYAGDRFHGYTF. CDR3 nucleotide sequence: TGTGCCAGCTACGCCGGGGACAGATTCCATGGCTACACCTTC. The chain recombines TRBV28 with TRBJ1-2; TRBD1 matches at 7 bases. Per germline, CDR1 MDHEN and CDR2 SYDVKM. With 8 bases clipped from V and 6 bases from J, the junction kept 12 bases outside the gene matches. CDR3 size: 14 residues.

This chain links TRBV7-3 with TRBJ2-3, with TRBD2 matching over 15 bases. The ends lost 5 bases at V and 2 bases at J; junction bases unmatched: 5. The CDR3 has 17 residues. Germline CDR1 SGHTA, CDR2 FQGTGA. Here the CDR3 DNA reads TGTGCCAGCAGCCAAGGACTAGCGGGAGGGCCCACAGATACGCAGTATTTT. Translating it yields CASSQGLAGGPTDTQYF.

J is TRBJ1-2 and V is TRBV19; D uncertain. Germline V gene lookup returns CDR1 LNHDA and CDR2 SQIVND (reference sequence). CDR3 length: 15 residues. Deletions cut 3 bases from V and 4 bases from J, with 15 bases between. CDR3 sequence reads: CASSMEIKAVYGYTF. The CDR3 DNA reads as TGTGCCAGTAGTATGGAGATTAAGGCCGTCTATGGCTACACCTTC.

V and J are TRBV28 and TRBJ1-3; TRBD1 is a possible D gene (6 bases). Germline V gene sequence: CDR1 MDHEN, CDR2 SYDVKM. This CDR3 is built from 15 residues. Trimming cost V 6 bases and J 0 bases, with 12 bases left between them. Here the CDR3 DNA reads TGTGCCAGCAGAAAACAGGGCAACTCTGGAAACACCATATATTTT. Its translation: CASRKQGNSGNTIYF.

The chain uses TRBV6-2 or TRBV6-3 and TRBJ1-2; TRBD1 aligns across 8 bases. CDR3 length: 12 amino acids. Germline V gives CDR1 MNHEY, CDR2 SVGEGT. The J segment lost 13 bases and the V segment lost 2 bases, leaving 6 bases of the junction unmatched. The CDR3 nucleotides read TGTGCCAGCAGTTACCGGACAGGGCGCTCCACCTTC. It is translated as CASSYRTGRSTF.

The DNA for the CDR3 is TGCGCCAGCAGCCAAGGTGAAGGGGATGGCTACACCTTC. It translates to CASSQGEGDGYTF. The rearrangement joins TRBV4-1 to TRBJ1-2, with D possibly matching TRBD1 (5 bases). Germline assignment: CDR1 MGHRA and CDR2 YSYEKL. The CDR3 totals 13 residues. With 1 base removed from V and 6 bases from J, the gap between germline ends came to 9 bases.

The rearrangement joins TRBV6-5 to TRBJ1-3; no clear D. Trimming removed 4 bases at V and 0 bases at J, with 7 bases between. Germline-derived CDR1 and CDR2 are MNHEY and SVGAGI. This CDR3 is built from 14 residues. The CDR3 loop reads CASSSGSSGNTIYF. Here the CDR3 DNA reads TGTGCCAGCAGTTCCGGGAGCTCTGGAAACACCATATATTTT.

The gene calls are TRBV27 and TRBJ2-5; D might be TRBD1 (6 bases). The germline V and J ends were trimmed by 8 bases and 0 bases, with 13 bases remaining between them. The CDR3 consists of 14 residues. Germline values: CDR1 MNHEY, CDR2 SMNVEV (reference sequence). The CDR3 nucleotides are TGTGCCAGCCGACCCCGGACAGACCAAGAGACCCAGTACTTC. It yields the protein CASRPRTDQETQYF.

The count of this clone is one. CDR3 nucleotide sequence: TGTGCCAGCAGCTTAAGCCAGGGGGCATTTAGTGTTGAGCAGTTCTTC. Residues: CASSLSQGAFSVEQFF. The chain joins TRBV7-9 to TRBJ2-1, with 8 bases that match TRBD1. CDR1 and CDR2 from the germline V gene are SEHNR and FQNEAQ (reference sequence). V shed 2 bases, J shed 9 bases, and the junction held 12 bases outside the gene matches. CDR3 length equals 16 residues.

The V gene is TRBV3-1 (or the pseudogene TRBV3-2), the J gene TRBJ2-5; 14 nucleotides agree with TRBD2. Unmatched junction bases numbered 7, after V lost 4 bases and J lost 3 bases. Germline V gene data show CDR1 as LGHDT and CDR2 as YNNKEL (reference sequence). The CDR3 runs 17 residues. The chain's CDR3 is CASSRRTSGRLEETQYF. The CDR3, as DNA: TGTGCCAGCAGCCGTAGGACTAGCGGGAGGTTAGAAGAGACCCAGTACTTC.

V is TRBV10-3 and J is TRBJ1-3, with 8 bases lining up with TRBD1. This CDR3 comprises 16 residues. The V segment lost 6 bases and the J segment 0 bases; nucleotides outside the gene matches: 7. From germline, CDR1 is ENHRY and CDR2 SYGVKD. The CDR3 here is CAISGQGLLSGNTIYF. The DNA for the CDR3 is TGTGCCATCAGCGGACAGGGACTGCTCTCTGGAAACACCATATATTTT.

This chain joins TRBV10-3 and TRBJ2-2; D is possibly TRBD2 (6 bases). Germline V lookup: CDR1 ENHRY, CDR2 SYGVKD. The CDR3 spans 16 residues. V was shortened by 5 bases and J by 1 base, with 14 bases between the two germline ends. The CDR3 loop is CAISRDSTLNTGELFF. The CDR3 nucleotides are TGTGCCATCAGTAGGGACTCCACCTTGAACACCGGGGAGCTGTTTTTT.

The J gene is TRBJ1-2, the V gene TRBV28; 12 nucleotides match TRBD1. Germline V gene lookup returns CDR1 MDHEN and CDR2 SYDVKM. This CDR3 spans 13 amino acids. The junction had 5 bases not matched to a gene; V was cut back by 8 bases and J by 7 bases. CDR3 sequence (DNA): TGTGCCAGCTCGGGACAGGGGGCCGGTGGCTACACCTTC. It translates to CASSGQGAGGYTF.

The chain links TRBV19 to TRBJ2-1; TRBD1 might be the D (6 bases). V shed 2 bases and J shed 0 bases, with 14 bases lying between them. The CDR3 is 17 residues long. Germline V gene lookup returns CDR1 LNHDA and CDR2 SQIVND (reference sequence). CDR3 sequence reads: CASSISLGTLSYNEQFF. CDR3 DNA sequence: TGTGCCAGTAGTATATCCCTGGGGACACTCTCCTACAATGAGCAGTTCTTC.

The V and J genes are TRBV7-8 and TRBJ1-5; perhaps TRBD1 as D (6 bases). V lost 4 bases to trimming and J lost 0 bases, with 10 bases between them. Germline V gene sequence: CDR1 SGHVS, CDR2 FQNEAQ. The CDR3 length is 15 residues. The CDR3 DNA is TGTGCCAGCAGCTCACAGGGCTATAGCAATCAGCCCCAGCATTTT. This gives the protein CASSSQGYSNQPQHF.